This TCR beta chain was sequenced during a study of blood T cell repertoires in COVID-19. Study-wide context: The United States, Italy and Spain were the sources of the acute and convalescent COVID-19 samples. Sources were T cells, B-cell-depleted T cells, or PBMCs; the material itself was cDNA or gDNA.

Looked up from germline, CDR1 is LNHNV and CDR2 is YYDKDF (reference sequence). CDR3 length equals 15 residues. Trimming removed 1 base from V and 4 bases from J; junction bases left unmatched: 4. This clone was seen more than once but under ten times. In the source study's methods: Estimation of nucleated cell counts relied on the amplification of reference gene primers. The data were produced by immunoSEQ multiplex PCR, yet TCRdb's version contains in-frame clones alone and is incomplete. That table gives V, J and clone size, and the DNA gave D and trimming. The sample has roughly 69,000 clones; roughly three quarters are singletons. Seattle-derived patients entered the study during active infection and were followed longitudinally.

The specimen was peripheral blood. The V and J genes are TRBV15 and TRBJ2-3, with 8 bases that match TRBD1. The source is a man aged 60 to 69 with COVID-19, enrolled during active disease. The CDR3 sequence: CATSRGGQGSDTQYF. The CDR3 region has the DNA TGTGCCACCAGCAGAGGAGGACAGGGTTCAGATACGCAGTATTTT.